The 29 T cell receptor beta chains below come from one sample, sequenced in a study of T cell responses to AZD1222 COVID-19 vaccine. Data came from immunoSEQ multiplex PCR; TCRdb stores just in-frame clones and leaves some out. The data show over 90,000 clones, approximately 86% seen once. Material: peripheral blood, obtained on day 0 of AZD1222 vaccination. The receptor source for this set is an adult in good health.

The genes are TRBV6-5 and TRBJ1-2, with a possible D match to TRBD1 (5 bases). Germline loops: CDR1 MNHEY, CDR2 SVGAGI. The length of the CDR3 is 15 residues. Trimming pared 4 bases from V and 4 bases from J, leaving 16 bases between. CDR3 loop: CASSSGPLFSYGYTF. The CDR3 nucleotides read TGTGCCAGCAGTTCGGGACCCTTGTTTAGCTATGGCTACACCTTC.

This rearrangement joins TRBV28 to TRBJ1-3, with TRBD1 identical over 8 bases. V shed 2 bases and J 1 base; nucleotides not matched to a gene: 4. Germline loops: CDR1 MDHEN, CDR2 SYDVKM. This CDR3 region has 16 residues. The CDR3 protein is CASSLAGGASGNTIYF. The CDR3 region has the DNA TGTGCCAGCAGTTTAGCAGGGGGCGCATCTGGAAACACCATATATTTT.

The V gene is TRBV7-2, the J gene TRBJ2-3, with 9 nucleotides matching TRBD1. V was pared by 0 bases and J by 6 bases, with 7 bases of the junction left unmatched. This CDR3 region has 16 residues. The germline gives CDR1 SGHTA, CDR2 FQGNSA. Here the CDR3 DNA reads TGTGCCAGCAGCTTAGCCTGGACAGGGGCGAAGGATACGCAGTATTTT. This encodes CASSLAWTGAKDTQYF. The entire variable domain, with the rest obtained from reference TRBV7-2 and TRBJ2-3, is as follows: GAGVSQSPSNKVTEKGKDVELRCDPISGHTALYWYRQSLGQGLEFLIYFQGNSAPDKSGLPSDRFSAERTGGSVSTLTIQRTQQEDSAVYLCASSLAWTGAKDTQYFGPGTRLTVL.

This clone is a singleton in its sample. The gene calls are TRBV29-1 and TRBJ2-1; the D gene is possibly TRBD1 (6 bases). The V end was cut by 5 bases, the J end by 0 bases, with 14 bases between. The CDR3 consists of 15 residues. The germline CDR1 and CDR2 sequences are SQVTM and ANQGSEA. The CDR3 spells CSVTGSPSSYNEQFF. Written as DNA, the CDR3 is TGCAGCGTTACAGGGTCCCCTAGCTCCTACAATGAGCAGTTCTTC.

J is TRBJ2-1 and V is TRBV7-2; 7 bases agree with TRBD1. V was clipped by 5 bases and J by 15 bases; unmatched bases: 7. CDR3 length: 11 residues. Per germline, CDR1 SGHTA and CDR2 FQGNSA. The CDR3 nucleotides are TGTGCCAGCAGCCCGACAGGGTATCCGTTCTTC. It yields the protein CASSPTGYPFF.

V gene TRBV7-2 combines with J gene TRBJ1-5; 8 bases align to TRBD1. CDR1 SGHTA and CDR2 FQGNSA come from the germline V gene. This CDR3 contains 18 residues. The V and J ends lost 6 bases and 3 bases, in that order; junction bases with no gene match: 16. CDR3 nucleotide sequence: TGTGCCAGCAGTTTTGGATCAGGGGGCGAATCGGCCAATCAGCCCCAGCATTTT. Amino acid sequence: CASSFGSGGESANQPQHF.

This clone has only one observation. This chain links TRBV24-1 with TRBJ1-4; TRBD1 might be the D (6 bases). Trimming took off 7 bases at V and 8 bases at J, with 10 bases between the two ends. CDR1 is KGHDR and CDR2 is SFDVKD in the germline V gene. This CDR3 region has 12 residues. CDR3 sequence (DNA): TGTGCCACCAGCAGGGGAGGGGAAAAACTGTTTTTT. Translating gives CATSRGGEKLFF.

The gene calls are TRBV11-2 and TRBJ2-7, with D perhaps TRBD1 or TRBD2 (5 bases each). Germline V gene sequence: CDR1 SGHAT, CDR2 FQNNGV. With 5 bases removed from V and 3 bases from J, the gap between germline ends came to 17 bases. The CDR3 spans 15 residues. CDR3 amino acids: CASSPDGDGGYEQYF. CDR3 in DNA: TGTGCCAGCAGCCCAGATGGGGACGGAGGCTACGAGCAGTACTTC.

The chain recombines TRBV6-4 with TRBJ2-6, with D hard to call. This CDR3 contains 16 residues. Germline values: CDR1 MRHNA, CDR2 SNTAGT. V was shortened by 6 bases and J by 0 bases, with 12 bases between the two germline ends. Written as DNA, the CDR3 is TGTGCCAGCAGCCAGGCCGGTGGCTCTGGGGCCAACGTCCTGACTTTC. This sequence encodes CASSQAGGSGANVLTF.

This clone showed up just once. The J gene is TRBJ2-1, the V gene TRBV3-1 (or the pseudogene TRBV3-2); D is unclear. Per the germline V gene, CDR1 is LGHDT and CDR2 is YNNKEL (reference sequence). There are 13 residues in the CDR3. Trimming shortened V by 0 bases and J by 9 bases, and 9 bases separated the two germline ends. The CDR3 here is CASSQDRRGEQFF. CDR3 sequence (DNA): TGTGCCAGCAGCCAAGATAGGAGAGGTGAGCAGTTCTTC.

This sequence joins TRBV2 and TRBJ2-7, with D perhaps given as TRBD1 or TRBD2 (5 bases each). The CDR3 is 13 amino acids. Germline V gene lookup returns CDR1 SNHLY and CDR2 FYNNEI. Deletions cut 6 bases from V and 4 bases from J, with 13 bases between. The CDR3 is CASSRERSYEQYF. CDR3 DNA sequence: TGTGCCAGCAGCAGGGAGAGGTCTTACGAGCAGTACTTC.

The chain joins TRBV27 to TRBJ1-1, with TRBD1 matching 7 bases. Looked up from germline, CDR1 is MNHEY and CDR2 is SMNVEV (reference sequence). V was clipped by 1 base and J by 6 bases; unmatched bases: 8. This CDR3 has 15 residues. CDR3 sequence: CASSLWRRGIAEAFF. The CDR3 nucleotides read TGTGCCAGCAGTTTATGGCGCAGGGGGATCGCTGAAGCTTTCTTT.

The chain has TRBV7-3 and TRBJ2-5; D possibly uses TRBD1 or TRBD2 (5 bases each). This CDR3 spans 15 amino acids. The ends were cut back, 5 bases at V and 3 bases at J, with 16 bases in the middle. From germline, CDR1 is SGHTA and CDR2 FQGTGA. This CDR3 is CASSLSGTAKETQYF. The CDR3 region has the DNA TGTGCCAGCAGCCTGTCCGGGACGGCCAAAGAGACCCAGTACTTC.

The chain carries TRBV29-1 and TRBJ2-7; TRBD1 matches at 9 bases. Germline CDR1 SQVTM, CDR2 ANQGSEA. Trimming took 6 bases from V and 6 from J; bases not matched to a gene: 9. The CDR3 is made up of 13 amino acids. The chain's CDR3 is CSVGSRQGGEQYF. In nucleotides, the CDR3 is TGCAGCGTGGGAAGTAGACAGGGGGGCGAGCAGTACTTC.

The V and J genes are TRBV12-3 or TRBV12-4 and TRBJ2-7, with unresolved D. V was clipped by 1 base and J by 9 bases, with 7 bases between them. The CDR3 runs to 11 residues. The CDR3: CASSLEAMQYF. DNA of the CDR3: TGTGCCAGCAGTTTAGAGGCTATGCAGTACTTC.

DNA for the CDR3: TGTGCCAGCAGCATCACTCAAGGACACAACAATGAGCAGTTCTTC. This gives the protein CASSITQGHNNEQFF. The chain links TRBV5-6 to TRBJ2-1, with D tentatively TRBD1 (5 bases). Germline CDR1 reads SGHDT; CDR2 reads YYEEEE. V was pared by 4 bases and J by 5 bases, with 16 bases between. The CDR3 runs 15 residues.

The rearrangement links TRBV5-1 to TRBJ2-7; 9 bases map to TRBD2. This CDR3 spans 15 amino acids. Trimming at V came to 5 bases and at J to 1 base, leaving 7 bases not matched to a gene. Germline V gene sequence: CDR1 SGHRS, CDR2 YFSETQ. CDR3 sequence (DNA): TGCGCCAGCAGTTATTTTAGCGGGAGATCCTACGAGCAGTACTTC. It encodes CASSYFSGRSYEQYF.

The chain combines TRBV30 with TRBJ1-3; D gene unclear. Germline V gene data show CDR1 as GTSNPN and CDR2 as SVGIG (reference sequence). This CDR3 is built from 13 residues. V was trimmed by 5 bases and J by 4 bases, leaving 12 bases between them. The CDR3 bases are TGTGCCTGGGGATTCCTGGGGGGAAACACCATATATTTT. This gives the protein CAWGFLGGNTIYF.

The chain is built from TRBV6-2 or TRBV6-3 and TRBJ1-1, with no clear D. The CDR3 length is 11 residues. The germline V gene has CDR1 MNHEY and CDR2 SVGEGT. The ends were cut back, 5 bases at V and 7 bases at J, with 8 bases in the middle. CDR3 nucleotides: TGTGCCAGCAGTACCCCGGTTGAAGCTTTCTTT. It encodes CASSTPVEAFF.

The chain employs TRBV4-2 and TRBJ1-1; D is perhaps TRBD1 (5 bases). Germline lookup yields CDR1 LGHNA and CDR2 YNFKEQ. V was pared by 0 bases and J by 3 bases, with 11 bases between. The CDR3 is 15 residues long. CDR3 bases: TGTGCCAGCAGCCAAGAGTCTGGAGGGGACACTGAAGCTTTCTTT. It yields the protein CASSQESGGDTEAFF.

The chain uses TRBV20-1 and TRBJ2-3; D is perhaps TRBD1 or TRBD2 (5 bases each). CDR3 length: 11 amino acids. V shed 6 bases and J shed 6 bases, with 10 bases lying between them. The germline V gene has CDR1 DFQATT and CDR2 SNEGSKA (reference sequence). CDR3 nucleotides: TGCAGTGCGGGGACGACTGATACGCAGTATTTT. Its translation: CSAGTTDTQYF.

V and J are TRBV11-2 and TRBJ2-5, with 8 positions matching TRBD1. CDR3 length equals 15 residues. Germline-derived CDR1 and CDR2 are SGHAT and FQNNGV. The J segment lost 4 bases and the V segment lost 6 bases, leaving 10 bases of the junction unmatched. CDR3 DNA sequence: TGTGCCAGCAGGTCCCAGGGGGCGACCAGAGAGACCCAGTACTTC. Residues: CASRSQGATRETQYF.

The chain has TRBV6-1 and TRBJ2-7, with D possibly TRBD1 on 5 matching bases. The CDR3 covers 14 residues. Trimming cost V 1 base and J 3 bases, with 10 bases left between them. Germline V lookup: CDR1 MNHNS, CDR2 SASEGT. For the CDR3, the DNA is TGTGCCAGCAGTGAAGTTGGGGCCTACTACGAGCAGTACTTC. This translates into CASSEVGAYYEQYF.

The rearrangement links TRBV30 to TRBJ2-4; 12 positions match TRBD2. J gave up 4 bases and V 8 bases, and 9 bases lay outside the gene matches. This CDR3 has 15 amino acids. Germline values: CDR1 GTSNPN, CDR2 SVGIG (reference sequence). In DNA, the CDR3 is TGTGCCGCCGGGACTAGCGGGTTAGGGAAAAACATTCAGTACTTC. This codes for CAAGTSGLGKNIQYF. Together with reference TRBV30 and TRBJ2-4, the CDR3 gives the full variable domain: SQTIHQWPATLVQPVGSPLSLECTVEGTSNPNLYWYRQAAGRGLQLLFYSVGIGQISSEVPQNLSASRPQDRQFILSSKKLLLSDSGFYLCAAGTSGLGKNIQYFGAGTRLSVL.

DNA for the CDR3: TGTGCCACCAGCACCCCCAACTCTCCTGGAAACACCATATATTTT. It encodes CATSTPNSPGNTIYF. The gene calls are TRBV15 and TRBJ1-3, with D uncertain. V dropped 4 bases and J dropped 2 bases, with 12 bases sitting between them. The CDR3 totals 15 residues. Germline V gene data show CDR1 as LNHNV and CDR2 as YYDKDF (reference sequence).

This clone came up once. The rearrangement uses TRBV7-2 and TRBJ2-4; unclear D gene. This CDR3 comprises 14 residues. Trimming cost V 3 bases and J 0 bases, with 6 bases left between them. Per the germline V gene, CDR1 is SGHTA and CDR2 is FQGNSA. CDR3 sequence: CASSFVLAKNIQYF. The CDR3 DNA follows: TGTGCCAGCAGCTTTGTTTTAGCCAAAAACATTCAGTACTTC.

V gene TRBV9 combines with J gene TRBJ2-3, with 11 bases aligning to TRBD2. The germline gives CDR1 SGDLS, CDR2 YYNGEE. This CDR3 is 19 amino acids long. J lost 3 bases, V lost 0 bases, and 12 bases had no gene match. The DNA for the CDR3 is TGTGCCAGCAGCGTAGAACTAGCGGGAGCTGTTTTGGGTACAGATACGCAGTATTTT. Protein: CASSVELAGAVLGTDTQYF.

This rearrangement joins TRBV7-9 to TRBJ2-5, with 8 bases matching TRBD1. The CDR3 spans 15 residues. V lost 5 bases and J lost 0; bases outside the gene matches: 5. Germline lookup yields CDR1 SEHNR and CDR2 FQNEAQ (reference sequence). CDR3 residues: CASSRRTGNQETQYF. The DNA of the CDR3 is TGTGCCAGCAGCCGACGGACAGGGAACCAAGAGACCCAGTACTTC.

The CDR3 nucleotides read TGTGCCAGCAGCCGACCCGGGACTACACTAGGGCAGTATTTT. Its protein is CASSRPGTTLGQYF. This chain links TRBV14 with TRBJ2-3, with 7 bases matching TRBD2. V lost 4 bases to trimming and J lost 11 bases; unmatched junction nucleotides: 12. Germline lookup yields CDR1 SGHDN and CDR2 FVKESK. CDR3 length: 14 residues. Complete variable domain (other parts from reference TRBV14 and TRBJ2-3): EAGVTQFPSHSVIEKGQTVTLRCDPISGHDNLYWYRRVMGKEIKFLLHFVKESKQDESGMPNNRFLAERTGGTYSTLKVQPAELEDSGVYFCASSRPGTTLGQYFGPGTRLTVL.